The clone carrying this T cell receptor (beta chain) was seen a few times. The sample comes from a study of early T cells in non-severe SARS-CoV-2 infection. Turning to the study itself: Unsorted whole-blood RNA was sequenced in bulk, leaving chains unpaired.

Individual cDNA molecules were tagged with unique molecular identifiers. TCRdb processed the 5' RACE reads anew with MiXCR; each CDR3 protein has one entry. Found here are under 95,000 distinct CDR3 sequences, approximately 15% of them singletons; the top ten hold around 5.1%. Germline CDR1 reads SGDLS; CDR2 reads YYNGEE. This CDR3 has 15 amino acids. J gave up 5 bases and V 4 bases, and 8 bases lay outside the gene matches. The chain recombines TRBV9 with TRBJ1-5, with TRBD1 identical over 8 bases. Sequences were obtained from whole blood. The sequence came from an adult who was a healthcare worker with PCR-confirmed SARS-CoV-2 infection or an uninfected control (not recorded which). The CDR3 region is CASSPGGQVDQPQHF. CDR3 DNA sequence: TGTGCCAGCAGCCCAGGGGGACAGGTCGATCAGCCCCAGCATTTT.